A selection of T cell receptor beta chains follows, all from one sample in a study of CD8+CD57+ T cells in acquired aplastic anemia. One entry per CDR3 protein, called by TCRdb with MiXCR from the reads. The sample has approximately 200,000 distinct CDR3 sequences, roughly half seen once; the top ten hold approximately 15%. The sample taken for sequencing was sorted CD4+, CD8+, or CD8+CD57+ T cells (not recorded which) from PBMCs. These receptors were obtained from a human donor in good health, serving as a control. The CDR3 runs from the conserved cysteine through the conserved F or W. Each record gives: J gene, D gene, clone size, V gene, CDR3 DNA, CDR3 protein. D genes are given only for firm matches. Clone size is given for some rows only: seen once, a few or many times, or a class if the clone is expanded.

TRBJ2-3 | TRBD2 | many | TRBV7-2 | TGTGCCAGCAGCCGGACTAGCGGGGGGAGTACGCAGTATTTT | CASSRTSGGSTQYF
TRBJ1-2 | TRBD1 | many | TRBV5-8 | TGTGCCAGCAGCTTGTGGTCCACAGGGGCTAACTATGGCTACACCTTC | CASSLWSTGANYGYTF
TRBJ1-5 | - | many | TRBV2 | TGTGCCAGCAGTGCGGACGTAGGATATCAGCCCCAGCATTTT | CASSADVGYQPQHF
TRBJ1-5 | - | - | TRBV10-3 | TGTGCCATCAGTGGGTCAGGGGAAGACCGGCCCCAGCATTTT | CAISGSGEDRPQHF
TRBJ1-1 | TRBD1 | many | TRBV12-3/TRBV12-4 | TGTGCCAGCAGTCTACGGACAGGCCTGAACACTGAAGCTTTCTTT | CASSLRTGLNTEAFF
TRBJ1-6 | TRBD1 | many | TRBV6-5 | TGTGCCAGCAGCCGACAGGGTTGGGATTCACCCCTCCACTTT | CASSRQGWDSPLHF
TRBJ2-7 | - | few | TRBV10-1 | TGCGCCAGCAGTGCACACAGGACCCCCGAGCAGTACTTC | CASSAHRTPEQYF
TRBJ1-4 | - | many | TRBV3-1 | TGTGCCAGCAGCCAAGAAGGGTACGGACGTAGTTTT | CASSQEGYGRSF
TRBJ1-2 | TRBD1 | - | TRBV7-2 | TGTGCCAGCAGCTTCGACAGGGGGCACAGCTATGGCTACACCTTC | CASSFDRGHSYGYTF
TRBJ2-1 | - | many | TRBV11-2 | TGTGCCAGCAGCTCCCTAGGGAGCGGACGTTACAATGAGCAGTTCTTC | CASSSLGSGRYNEQFF
TRBJ2-7 | - | - | TRBV12-3/TRBV12-4 | TGTGCCAGCAGTGCCCACCAAAACGAGCAGTACTTC | CASSAHQNEQYF
TRBJ1-2 | - | once | TRBV9 | TGTGCCAGCAGCGCGGAGGGGATCTCTGGCTACACCTTC | CASSAEGISGYTF
TRBJ1-2 | - | - | TRBV19 | TGTGCCAGTAGTCCAGCCTTCCCCGGCTATGGCTACACCTTC | CASSPAFPGYGYTF
TRBJ2-5 | TRBD2 | - | TRBV19 | TGTGCCAGTAGTTTCCGGGGGGGACAAGAGACCCAGTACTTC | CASSFRGGQETQYF
TRBJ1-6 | TRBD1 | few | TRBV6-6 | TGTGCCAGCAGTTTGGACGAAGGACAGGTTACCTCACCCCTCCACTTT | CASSLDEGQVTSPLHF
TRBJ2-3 | - | - | TRBV9 | TGTGCCAGCAGCCCGTGGGGCTCAGATACGCAGTATTTT | CASSPWGSDTQYF
TRBJ1-5 | TRBD1 | - | TRBV5-1 | TGCGCCAGCAGCTTGGGGGTGACAGGGGGTTCCAATCAGCCCCAGCATTTT | CASSLGVTGGSNQPQHF
TRBJ2-1 | - | - | TRBV9 | TGTGCCAGCAGCGTAGGGGTAGGAGATAGTCGTGAGCAGTTCTTC | CASSVGVGDSREQFF
TRBJ1-2 | - | - | TRBV20-1 | TGCAGTGCTAGAGCTAGGACGGGAGCGGACTATGGCTACACCTTC | CSARARTGADYGYTF
TRBJ1-1 | - | - | TRBV7-2 | TGTGCCAGCAGTGAGGACGGGAACACTGAAGCTTTCTTT | CASSEDGNTEAFF
TRBJ1-1 | - | - | TRBV28 | TGTGCCAGCAGTTCCCTCCAGGGTTGGGGAGAGAACACTGAAGCTTTCTTT | CASSSLQGWGENTEAFF
TRBJ2-7 | TRBD1 | - | TRBV6-5 | TGTGCCAGCAGTTACGCCCTGACAGGGGGCGAGCAGTACTTC | CASSYALTGGEQYF
TRBJ2-7 | - | - | TRBV7-7 | TGTGCCAGCAGCCCCACAGGAGCAAACGAGCAGTACTTC | CASSPTGANEQYF
TRBJ2-1 | - | many | TRBV7-2 | TGTGCCAGCAGCTTATGGGGAACAGGGCCCAATGAGCAGTTCTTC | CASSLWGTGPNEQFF
TRBJ1-2 | - | many | TRBV6-1 | TGTGCCAGCAGGGAGGGGGGTCTCTATGGCTACACCTTC | CASREGGLYGYTF
TRBJ1-2 | - | - | TRBV7-3 | TGTGCCAGCAGCTCTCCGGGCTACTATGGCTACACCTTC | CASSSPGYYGYTF
TRBJ2-5 | - | once | TRBV29-1 | TGCAGCGTTGGAGACAGGAGAAACACAAAGGAGACCCAGTACTTC | CSVGDRRNTKETQYF
TRBJ2-1 | - | - | TRBV24-1 | TGTGCCACCAGTGCTAGAGATGGGGCGGTCCCCGGGCAGTTCTTC | CATSARDGAVPGQFF
TRBJ2-7 | - | - | TRBV6-2/TRBV6-3 | TGTGCCAGCAGCCTTACAAGTGGGTGGACAGCCTACGAGCAGTACTTC | CASSLTSGWTAYEQYF
TRBJ2-3 | - | few | TRBV19 | TGTGCCAGTAGTACCCCAACAGATACGCAGTATTTT | CASSTPTDTQYF
TRBJ1-6 | - | - | TRBV7-9 | TGTGCCAGCAGCTTAGGCGGGGGATGGGGATCACCCCTCCACTTT | CASSLGGGWGSPLHF
TRBJ2-7 | - | - | TRBV10-3 | TGTGCCATCAGACCACAGGGAACTGGCTACGAGCAGTACTTC | CAIRPQGTGYEQYF
TRBJ2-7 | TRBD1 | many | TRBV7-2 | TGTGCCAGCAGCCGCCGGGACAGCTCCTACGAGCAGTACTTC | CASSRRDSSYEQYF
TRBJ1-1 | - | - | TRBV28 | TGTGCCAGCAGTTTCACGTTCAACCGGGCGGGAACAGGTATGAACACTGAAGCTTTCTTT | CASSFTFNRAGTGMNTEAFF
TRBJ1-5 | - | - | TRBV2 | TGTGCCAGCAGTGTCCAGCCGTATAGCAATCAGCCCCAGCATTTT | CASSVQPYSNQPQHF
TRBJ1-4 | TRBD1 | - | TRBV10-3 | TGTGCCATCAGTGAGGGGGGACAGGGGCTAAGGGTAAAACTGTTTTTT | CAISEGGQGLRVKLFF
TRBJ2-5 | - | - | TRBV15 | TGTGCCACCAGCAGAGGTGGCAATCAAGAGACCCAGTACTTC | CATSRGGNQETQYF
TRBJ2-3 | TRBD2 | few | TRBV10-3 | TGTGCCATCAGTGCGAGACTAGCCGCAGATACGCAGTATTTT | CAISARLAADTQYF
TRBJ2-1 | - | - | TRBV6-5 | TGTGCCAGCAGTCAGGGGGGGAGGCAGTTCTTC | CASSQGGRQFF
TRBJ1-5 | - | - | TRBV20-1 | TGCAGTGCTAGACATCGGGTAGGGCAGCCCCAGCATTTT | CSARHRVGQPQHF
TRBJ1-3 | TRBD1 | many | TRBV24-1 | TGTGCCACCAGTGATCCCCCGAGGGACAGCCTTTTCTCTGGAAACACCATATATTTT | CATSDPPRDSLFSGNTIYF
TRBJ2-7 | TRBD2 | many | TRBV13 | TGTGCCAGCAGCCCGAGGACTAGCGGTAGCTCCTACGAGCAGTACTTC | CASSPRTSGSSYEQYF
TRBJ1-1 | - | many | TRBV29-1 | TGCAGCGTTGAGTTGCAGGGGTGGAGCACTGAAGCTTTCTTT | CSVELQGWSTEAFF
TRBJ2-3 | - | once | TRBV25-1 | TGTGCCAGCAGTGTTGAGGTAACGCAGTATTTT | CASSVEVTQYF
TRBJ1-1 | - | - | TRBV6-1 | TGTGCCAGCAGACAGGGTGGGCTCGCTGAAGCTTTCTTT | CASRQGGLAEAFF
TRBJ1-5 | - | many | TRBV20-1 | TGCAGTGTTTCGGGAGTGGGAAGCAATCAGCCCCAGCATTTT | CSVSGVGSNQPQHF